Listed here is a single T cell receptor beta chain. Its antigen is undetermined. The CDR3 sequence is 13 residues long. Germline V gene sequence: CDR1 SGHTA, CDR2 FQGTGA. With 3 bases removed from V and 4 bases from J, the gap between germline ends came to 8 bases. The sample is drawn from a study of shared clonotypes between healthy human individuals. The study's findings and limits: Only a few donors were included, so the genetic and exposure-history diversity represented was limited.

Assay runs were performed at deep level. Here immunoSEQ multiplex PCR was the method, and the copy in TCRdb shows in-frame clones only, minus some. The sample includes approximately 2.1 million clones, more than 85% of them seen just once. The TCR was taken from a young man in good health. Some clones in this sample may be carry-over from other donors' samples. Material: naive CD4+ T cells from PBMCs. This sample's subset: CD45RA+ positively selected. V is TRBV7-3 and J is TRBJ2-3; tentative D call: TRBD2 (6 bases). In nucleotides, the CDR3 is TGTGCCAGCAGCTTTGCGGGGCCAGATACGCAGTATTTT. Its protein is CASSFAGPDTQYF.